One and the same sample provided the 24 T cell receptor beta chains below, sequenced in a study of Graves' ophthalmopathy and Graves' hyperthyroidism. Investigators amplified TCR beta CDR3 regions from RNA transcripts. The first round was an RT-PCR with HTBI primers, and the second round was a multiplex PCR. Each CDR3 protein is one row after TCRdb ran MiXCR on the multiplex PCR reads. The sample includes 600,000 to 700,000 distinct CDR3 sequences, about 38% of them seen just once. The source material was peripheral blood. These receptors were obtained from an adult man with Graves' ophthalmopathy.

In this sample, this clonotype turned up a few times. The junction differs from germline at one of its ends, possibly a read error. The V call is TRBV10-3, the J call TRBJ1-6; D may be TRBD1 (6 bases). The CDR3 spans 15 residues. CDR1 and CDR2 (germline): ENHRY, SYGVKD. In DNA form, the CDR3 reads TGTGCCAGCAGTTACTCCACAGGGCTTAATTCACCCCTCCACTTT. It is translated as CASSYSTGLNSPLHF.

Remarks on this clonotype: Just one base apart from a much larger clone, this may be a read error. The CDR3 nucleotides read TGTGCCAGCAGCCCCTGGCCCCAACCCCCTTACGAGCAGCACTTC. It is translated as CASSPWPQPPYEQHF. The rearrangement links TRBV7-2 to TRBJ2-7, with D unresolved. Germline-derived CDR1 and CDR2 are SGHTA and FQGNSA. The CDR3 loop spans 15 amino acids.

This clonotype has at least ten counts. The genes are TRBV29-1 and TRBJ1-1, with D unresolved. This CDR3 has 13 residues. Trimming removed 7 bases from V and 1 base from J, with 13 bases in between. The germline V gene has CDR1 SQVTM and CDR2 ANQGSEA. CDR3 bases: TGCAGCGCTTCCCCCGACGGGAACACTGAAGCTTTCTTT. This translates into CSASPDGNTEAFF.

The chain joins TRBV2 to TRBJ1-2; TRBD1 agrees at 9 bases. The CDR3 runs 16 residues. With 6 bases clipped from V and 6 bases from J, the junction kept 14 bases outside the gene matches. Germline V gives CDR1 SNHLY, CDR2 FYNNEI. This CDR3 reads CASRLSGTGSHDGYTF. CDR3 nucleotide sequence: TGTGCCAGCAGACTCTCCGGGACAGGGAGTCACGATGGCTACACCTTC.

The chain joins TRBV10-3 to TRBJ1-5, with TRBD1 as a possible D gene (6 bases). The CDR3 sequence is 14 residues long. Trimming shortened V by 10 bases and J by 2 bases, and 15 bases separated the two germline ends. Germline V gene lookup returns CDR1 ENHRY and CDR2 SYGVKD. The CDR3 is CASTEGGGNQPQHF. The CDR3, as DNA: TGTGCCAGCACCGAGGGGGGGGGCAATCAGCCCCAGCATTTT.

The chain combines TRBV14 with TRBJ2-7; D possibly uses TRBD1 or TRBD2 (6 bases each). The CDR3 covers 15 residues. The V end was cut by 9 bases, the J end by 1 base, with 19 bases between. Germline V gives CDR1 SGHDN, CDR2 FVKESK. The CDR3 sequence: CASSIVGGQSYEQYF. In nucleotides, the CDR3 is TGTGCCAGTAGTATAGTGGGAGGACAGTCCTACGAGCAGTACTTC.

The chain carries TRBV6-6 and TRBJ1-4; D may be TRBD1 (6 bases). The CDR3 covers 17 residues. V lost 2 bases, J lost 2 bases, and 15 bases lay in between. Looked up from germline, CDR1 is MNHNY and CDR2 is SVGAGI (reference sequence). CDR3 sequence (DNA): TGTGCCAGCAGTTACACTCGGCAGGGGACCACTAATGAAAAACTGTTTTTT. Translation gives CASSYTRQGTTNEKLFF.

The rearrangement joins TRBV6-1 to TRBJ2-2; D is unresolved. CDR3 length: 14 amino acids. V lost 4 bases to trimming and J lost 2 bases, with 8 bases between them. In germline, CDR1 is MNHNS, CDR2 SASEGT. The CDR3 DNA reads TGTGCCAGCAGTGGGGCCCGTAACACCGGGGAGCTGTTTTTT. It is translated as CASSGARNTGELFF.

This clonotype appeared many times. This chain connects TRBV12-3 or TRBV12-4 to TRBJ1-5; D is ambiguous. This CDR3 contains 15 residues. V dropped 6 bases and J dropped 0 bases, with 12 bases sitting between them. The CDR3, as DNA: TGTGCCAGCAGCTCCGACGGGATTAGCAATCAGCCCCAGCATTTT. Translated: CASSSDGISNQPQHF.

V gene TRBV2 combines with J gene TRBJ1-4; D ambiguous. Germline CDR1 and CDR2: SNHLY and FYNNEI. The CDR3 runs 15 residues. Trimming left V 5 bases short and J 6 bases short, with 16 bases between. In DNA, the CDR3 is TGTGCCAGCAGTCTGGGGAGGGTTAATCATGAAAAACTGTTTTTT. Residues: CASSLGRVNHEKLFF.

At least ten counts were recorded for this clonotype. This rearrangement joins TRBV2 to TRBJ2-5; a possible D gene is TRBD1 (6 bases). V gave up 8 bases and J gave up 7 bases, with 17 bases separating them. The CDR3 extends over 13 amino acids. CDR1 is SNHLY and CDR2 is FYNNEI in the germline V gene. CDR3 region: CASGEGTSGTQYF. CDR3 in DNA: TGTGCCAGCGGCGAGGGGACATCAGGGACCCAGTACTTC.

This clonotype was seen many times. The chain combines TRBV4-2 with TRBJ2-5, with 9 bases aligning to TRBD1. Germline lookup yields CDR1 LGHNA and CDR2 YNFKEQ. V was clipped by 0 bases and J by 5 bases; unmatched bases: 7. This CDR3 has 16 amino acids. The CDR3 spells CASSQEAQGATETQYF. CDR3 coding DNA: TGTGCCAGCAGCCAAGAGGCACAGGGGGCTACGGAGACCCAGTACTTC.

This clonotype was detected ten times or more. J is TRBJ1-3 and V is TRBV20-1; 8 bases align to TRBD1. CDR3 length: 14 residues. CDR1 is DFQATT and CDR2 is SNEGSKA in the germline V gene (reference sequence). Trimming at V came to 6 bases and at J to 2 bases, leaving 6 bases not matched to a gene. The CDR3 protein is CSATDRAAGNTIYF. In DNA, the CDR3 is TGCAGTGCAACGGACAGGGCGGCTGGAAACACCATATATTTT.

This clonotype was detected ten times or more. This chain joins TRBV2 and TRBJ1-1, with 7 bases that match TRBD1. V lost 4 bases, J lost 7 bases, and 9 bases stayed unmatched. Per the germline V gene, CDR1 is SNHLY and CDR2 is FYNNEI. The CDR3 length is 14 residues. This chain's CDR3 is CASSGLTGSFEAFF. The CDR3 DNA follows: TGTGCCAGCAGTGGCTTGACAGGGTCTTTTGAAGCTTTCTTT.

This clonotype has a handful of counts. The chain combines TRBV7-9 with TRBJ1-1; D is unresolved. V lost 6 bases and J 1 base, leaving 12 bases between the germline ends. This CDR3 region has 14 residues. The germline V gene has CDR1 SEHNR and CDR2 FQNEAQ (reference sequence). As DNA, the CDR3 is TGTGCCAGCAGTCCCTGGGCGGGGAACACTGAAGCTTTCTTT. Protein product: CASSPWAGNTEAFF.

Here the CDR3 reads CAWGASYEQYF. The CDR3 DNA reads as TGTGCCTGGGGGGCCTCCTACGAGCAGTACTTC. The chain couples TRBV30 to TRBJ2-7, with D perhaps TRBD1 (5 bases). V lost 5 bases and J 0 bases, leaving 5 bases between the germline ends. The CDR3 consists of 11 residues. Germline CDR1 and CDR2: GTSNPN and SVGIG (reference sequence).

This clonotype has just a few counts. The J gene is TRBJ1-5, the V gene TRBV13; unclear D gene. The CDR3 length is 14 residues. CDR1 is PRHDT, CDR2 FYEKMQ, per germline (reference sequence). Trimming removed 5 bases at V and 1 base at J, with 9 bases between. In DNA form, the CDR3 reads TGTGCCAGCAGCCAACTGTGGAGCAATCAGCCCCAGCATTTT. Residues: CASSQLWSNQPQHF.

This sequence joins TRBV7-9 and TRBJ2-5; D uncertain. The CDR3 spans 14 residues. CDR1 and CDR2 from the germline V gene are SEHNR and FQNEAQ (reference sequence). Trimming removed 5 bases from V and 3 bases from J, with 13 bases in between. The CDR3 nucleotides read TGTGCCAGCAGCCCCCTTAAGTTCAAAGAGACCCAGTACTTC. Amino acid sequence: CASSPLKFKETQYF.

Turning to this clonotype: A read error may produce the germline difference seen at one junction end. V and J are TRBV10-3 and TRBJ1-1, with D tentatively TRBD1 (6 bases). Germline CDR1 reads ENHRY; CDR2 reads SYGVKD. The CDR3 consists of 15 residues. In DNA, the CDR3 is TGTGCCAGCAGTCCCCAGGGAGAGGGGGTAACTGAAGCTTTCTTT. It yields the protein CASSPQGEGVTEAFF.

As regards this clonotype: The CDR3 end shows no conserved phenylalanine or tryptophan, and so a read error is likely. The chain uses TRBV20-1 and TRBJ2-7, with a weak D call TRBD2 (6 bases). Germline lookup yields CDR1 DFQATT and CDR2 SNEGSKA (reference sequence). Trimming stripped 1 base from V and 2 bases from J, with 9 bases between. CDR3 length: 13 residues. The CDR3 region is CSARAGATYEQYL. The CDR3 DNA follows: TGCAGTGCTAGAGCGGGAGCCACCTACGAGCAGTACCTC.

This clonotype occurred once. This sequence joins TRBV7-9 and TRBJ1-2; D is uncertain. Germline V gene sequence: CDR1 SEHNR, CDR2 FQNEAQ (reference sequence). This CDR3 contains 14 residues. The ends were cut back, 5 bases at V and 0 bases at J, with 10 bases in the middle. The CDR3: CASSLHGPNYGYTF. The CDR3, as DNA: TGTGCCAGCAGCCTCCACGGCCCTAACTATGGCTACACCTTC.

The chain employs TRBV4-1 and TRBJ1-2; 7 bases are shared with TRBD1. The germline gives CDR1 MGHRA, CDR2 YSYEKL. V dropped 3 bases and J dropped 5; count of bases not matched to a gene: 9. This CDR3 is 15 amino acids long. This chain's CDR3 is CASSQTTGVVYGYTF. The CDR3 nucleotides are TGCGCCAGCAGCCAGACAACAGGGGTAGTATATGGCTACACCTTC.

This clonotype was seen ten or more times. This chain joins TRBV20-1 and TRBJ1-6; possibly TRBD1 for D (6 bases). The germline V gene has CDR1 DFQATT and CDR2 SNEGSKA (reference sequence). The CDR3 contains 13 residues. V was shortened by 5 bases and J by 3 bases, with 8 bases between the two germline ends. The CDR3 loop reads CSAPGDYNSPLHF. The CDR3 DNA is TGCAGTGCTCCAGGGGACTATAATTCACCCCTCCACTTT.

With regard to this clonotype: Compared with germline, one end of the junction differs, possibly owing to a read error. The chain has TRBV10-3 and TRBJ1-5; 7 bases map to TRBD1. The CDR3 has 17 amino acids. The germline V gene encodes CDR1 ENHRY and CDR2 SYGVKD. CDR3 protein: CASSESGTAILNQPQHF. The CDR3 DNA reads as TGTGCCAGCAGTGAGTCCGGGACAGCGATACTCAATCAGCCCCAGCATTTT.